The clone carrying this T cell receptor (beta chain) occurred many times. The antigen remains unidentified. TCRdb re-called the reads with MiXCR, one entry per CDR3 protein. The sample lists about 180,000 distinct CDR3 sequences, 13% to 15% occurring once. The record originates from a study of T cell repertoires in cytomegalovirus infection. Study at large: Indications came from public TCR beta signatures; they pointed to CMV infection and to a matching HLA type. Findings and caveats of the study: Cumulative frequency of public TCR beta families picked out carriers of CMV plus the relevant HLA. Dominant in the ex vivo response were TCR beta clonotypes restricted by HLA-C and specific for CMV.

The V segment lost 2 bases and the J segment 2 bases; nucleotides outside the gene matches: 2. This CDR3 region has 14 residues. Germline V gene lookup returns CDR1 ENHRY and CDR2 SYGVKD. The rearrangement uses TRBV10-3 and TRBJ2-7, with 8 nucleotides matching TRBD2. This TCR derives from a human donor in good health (CMV status not recorded). Some clones in this sample may be carry-over from other donors' samples. What was sequenced was PBMCs. In DNA form, the CDR3 reads TGTGCCATCAGTGAGACGGGAGGGGCCTACGAGCAGTACTTC. It yields the protein CAISETGGAYEQYF.